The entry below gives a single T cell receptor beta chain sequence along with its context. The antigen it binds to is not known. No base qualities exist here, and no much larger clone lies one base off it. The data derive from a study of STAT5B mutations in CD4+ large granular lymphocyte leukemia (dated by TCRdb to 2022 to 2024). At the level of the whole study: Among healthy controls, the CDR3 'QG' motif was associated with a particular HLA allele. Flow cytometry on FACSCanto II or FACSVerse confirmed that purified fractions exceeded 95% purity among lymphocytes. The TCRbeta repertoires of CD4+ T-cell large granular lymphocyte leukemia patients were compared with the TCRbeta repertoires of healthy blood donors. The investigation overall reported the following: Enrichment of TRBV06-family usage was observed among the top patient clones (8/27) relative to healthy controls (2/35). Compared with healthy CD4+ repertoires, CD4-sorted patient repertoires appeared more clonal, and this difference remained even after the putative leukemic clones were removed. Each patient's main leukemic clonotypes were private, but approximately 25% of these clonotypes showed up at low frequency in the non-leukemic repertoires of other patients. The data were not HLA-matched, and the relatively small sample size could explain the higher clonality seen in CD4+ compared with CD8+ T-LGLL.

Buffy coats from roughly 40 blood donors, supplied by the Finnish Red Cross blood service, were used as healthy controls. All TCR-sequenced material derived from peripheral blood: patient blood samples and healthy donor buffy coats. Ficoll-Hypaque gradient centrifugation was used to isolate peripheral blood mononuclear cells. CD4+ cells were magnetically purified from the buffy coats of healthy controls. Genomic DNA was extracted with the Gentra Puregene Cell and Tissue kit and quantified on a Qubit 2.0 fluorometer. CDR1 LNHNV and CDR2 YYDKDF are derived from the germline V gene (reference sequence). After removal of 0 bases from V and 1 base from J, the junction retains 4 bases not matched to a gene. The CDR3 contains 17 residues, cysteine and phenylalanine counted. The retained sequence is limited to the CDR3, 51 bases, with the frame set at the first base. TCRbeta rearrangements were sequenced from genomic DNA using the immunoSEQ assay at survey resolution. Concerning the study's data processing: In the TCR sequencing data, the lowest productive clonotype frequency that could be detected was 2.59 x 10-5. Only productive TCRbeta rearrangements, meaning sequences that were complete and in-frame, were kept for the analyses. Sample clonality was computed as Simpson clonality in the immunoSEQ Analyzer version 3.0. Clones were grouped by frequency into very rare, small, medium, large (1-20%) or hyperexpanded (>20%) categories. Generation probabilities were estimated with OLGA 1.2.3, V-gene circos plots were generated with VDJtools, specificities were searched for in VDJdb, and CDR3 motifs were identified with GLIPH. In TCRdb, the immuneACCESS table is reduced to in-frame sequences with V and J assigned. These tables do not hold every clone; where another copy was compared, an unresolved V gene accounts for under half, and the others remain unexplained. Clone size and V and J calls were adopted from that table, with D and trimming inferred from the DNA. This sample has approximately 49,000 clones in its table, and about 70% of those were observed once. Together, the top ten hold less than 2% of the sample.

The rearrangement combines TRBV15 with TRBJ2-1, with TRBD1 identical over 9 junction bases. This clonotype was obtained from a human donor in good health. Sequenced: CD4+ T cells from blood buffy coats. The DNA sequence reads TGTGCCACCAGCAGAGATCTGGGGACAGGGTCCTACAATGAGCAGTTCTTC. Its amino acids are CATSRDLGTGSYNEQFF.